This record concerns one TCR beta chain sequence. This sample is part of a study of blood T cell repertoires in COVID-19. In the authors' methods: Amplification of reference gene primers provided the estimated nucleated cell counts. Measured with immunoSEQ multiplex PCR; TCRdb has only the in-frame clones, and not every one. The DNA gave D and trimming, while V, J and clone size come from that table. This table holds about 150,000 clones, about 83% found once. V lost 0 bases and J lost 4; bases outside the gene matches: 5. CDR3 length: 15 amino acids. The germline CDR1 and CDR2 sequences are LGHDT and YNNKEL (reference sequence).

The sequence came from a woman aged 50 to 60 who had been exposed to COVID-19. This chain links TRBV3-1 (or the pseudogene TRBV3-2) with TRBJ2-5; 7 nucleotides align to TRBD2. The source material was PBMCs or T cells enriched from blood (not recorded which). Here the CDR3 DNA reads TGTGCCAGCAGCCAAGACATTTGGGAGGGAGAGACCCAGTACTTC. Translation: CASSQDIWEGETQYF.